These T cell receptor beta chains were read from a single sample in a study of blood T cell repertoires in COVID-19. The table came from immunoSEQ multiplex PCR; TCRdb's copy has only in-frame clones and leaves some out. The sample consists of 250,000 to 350,000 clones, about 86% of them appearing once. The sequenced sample consisted of peripheral blood. The source of these receptors is a person aged 70 to 85 with COVID-19, enrolled during active disease. Both conserved end residues are part of each CDR3. D genes are given only for firm matches. Some rows mark clone size as missing; the rest say once, few, many or name a class of expanded clone.

D: TRBD1; J: TRBJ1-2; V: TRBV28; size: once; length: 14; DNA: TGTGCCAGCAGATGGGACAGGGTGACCTATGGCTACACCTTC; CDR3: CASRWDRVTYGYTF
D: .; J: TRBJ1-5; V: TRBV12-5; size: .; length: 15; DNA: TGTGCTAGTGGTTTCCGGACAGCCAGCAATCAGCCCCAGCATTTT; CDR3: CASGFRTASNQPQHF
D: .; J: TRBJ2-3; V: TRBV18; size: .; length: 14; DNA: TGTGCCAGCTCACGATTGGAGGGCACAGATACGCAGTATTTT; CDR3: CASSRLEGTDTQYF
D: TRBD1; J: TRBJ1-3; V: TRBV5-1; size: .; length: 15; DNA: TGCGCCAGCAGCTTGGCTGGGACAGAAGGAAACACCATATATTTT; CDR3: CASSLAGTEGNTIYF
D: TRBD1; J: TRBJ1-2; V: TRBV10-3; size: .; length: 17; DNA: TGTGCCATCAGTGAGGACAGGGGGCGCGGGAGTAGCATTTTTTACACCTTC; CDR3: CAISEDRGRGSSIFYTF
D: .; J: TRBJ2-5; V: TRBV4-1; size: once; length: 16; DNA: TGCGCCAGCAGCCAAGTGAGGGGGGGGGACGTGGAGACCCAGTACTTC; CDR3: CASSQVRGGDVETQYF
D: TRBD1; J: TRBJ1-5; V: TRBV11-3; size: .; length: 14; DNA: TGTGCCAGCAGCTCAACAGGGGTTCGTGAGCCCCAGCATTTT; CDR3: CASSSTGVREPQHF
D: .; J: TRBJ2-6; V: TRBV6-2/TRBV6-3; size: .; length: 16; DNA: TGTGCCAGCAGTACACAGGCCCACTCTGGGGCCAACGTCCTGACTTTC; CDR3: CASSTQAHSGANVLTF
D: .; J: TRBJ2-1; V: TRBV12-3/TRBV12-4; size: .; length: 12; DNA: TGTGCCAGCAGTTTCGTAGCAAATGAGCAGTTCTTC; CDR3: CASSFVANEQFF
D: TRBD2; J: TRBJ2-1; V: TRBV3-1/TRBV3-2; size: .; length: 15; DNA: TGTGCCAGCAGCCAACCGGGACTAGCTTACAATGAGCAGTTCTTC; CDR3: CASSQPGLAYNEQFF
D: .; J: TRBJ2-1; V: TRBV7-3; size: .; length: 14; DNA: TGTGCCAGCAGCTTCGGCGGGATCTACAATGAGCAGTTCTTC; CDR3: CASSFGGIYNEQFF
D: .; J: TRBJ1-6; V: TRBV7-9; size: .; length: 14; DNA: TGTGCCAGCAGCCCACAGGGAAGTAATTCACCCCTCCACTTT; CDR3: CASSPQGSNSPLHF
D: .; J: TRBJ2-7; V: TRBV30; size: .; length: 12; DNA: TGTGCCTGGAGTGTGACATCTGACGAGCAGTACTTC; CDR3: CAWSVTSDEQYF
D: .; J: TRBJ2-2; V: TRBV19; size: many; length: 15; DNA: TGTGCCAGTAGTGGGTCGCTCTCGGGGGCCGGGGAGCTGTTTTTT; CDR3: CASSGSLSGAGELFF
D: TRBD1; J: TRBJ2-5; V: TRBV5-6; size: .; length: 17; DNA: TGTGCCAGCAGCTTTATCACGGGACAGGCCTCCCAAGAGACCCAGTACTTC; CDR3: CASSFITGQASQETQYF
D: .; J: TRBJ2-5; V: TRBV6-5; size: .; length: 14; DNA: TGTGCCAGCAGACCGGGACACCTCCAAGAGACCCAGTACTTC; CDR3: CASRPGHLQETQYF
D: TRBD1; J: TRBJ2-3; V: TRBV9; size: .; length: 15; DNA: TGTGCCAGCACCTTCACGGGACAGGCGACAGATACGCAGTATTTT; CDR3: CASTFTGQATDTQYF
D: .; J: TRBJ2-5; V: TRBV18; size: .; length: 15; DNA: TGTGCCAGCTCACCACTGTCGTCGGGTCTAGAGACCCAGTACTTC; CDR3: CASSPLSSGLETQYF